This TCR beta chain was identified during a study of blood T cell repertoires in COVID-19. Study-wide background: PBMCs, B-cell-depleted T cells, or T cells were the source of the cDNA or gDNA that made up the material.

TCRdb's table, derived via immunoSEQ multiplex PCR, lists solely in-frame clones and lacks some. The sample includes about 290,000 clones, 89% of them seen just once. This CDR3 has 13 residues. Germline V gives CDR1 MNHEY, CDR2 SVGAGI. Between the trimmed V and J ends, which lost 6 bases and 9 bases, there was a span of 12 bases. The chain carries TRBV6-5 and TRBJ1-6; D perhaps matches TRBD1 (5 bases). This clonotype was sampled from a woman aged 30 to 39 with COVID-19, enrolled during active disease. Sample: peripheral blood. This chain's CDR3 is CASSPQEPSPLHF. CDR3 bases: TGTGCCAGCAGCCCACAGGAGCCTTCACCCCTCCACTTT.